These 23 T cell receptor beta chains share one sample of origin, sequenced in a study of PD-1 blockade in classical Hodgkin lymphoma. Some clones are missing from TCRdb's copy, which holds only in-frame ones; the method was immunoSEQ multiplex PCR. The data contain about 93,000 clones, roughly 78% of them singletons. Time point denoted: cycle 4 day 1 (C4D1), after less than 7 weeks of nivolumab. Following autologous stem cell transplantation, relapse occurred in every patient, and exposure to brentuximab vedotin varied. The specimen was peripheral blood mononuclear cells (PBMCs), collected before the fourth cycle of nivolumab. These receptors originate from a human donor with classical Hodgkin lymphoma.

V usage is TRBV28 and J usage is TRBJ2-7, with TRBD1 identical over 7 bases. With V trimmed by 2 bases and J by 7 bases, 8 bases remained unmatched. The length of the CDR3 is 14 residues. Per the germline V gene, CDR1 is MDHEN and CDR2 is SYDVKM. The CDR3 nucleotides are TGTGCCAGCAGTTTAGGCACAGGGGTGGGGGAGCAGTACTTC. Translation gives CASSLGTGVGEQYF.

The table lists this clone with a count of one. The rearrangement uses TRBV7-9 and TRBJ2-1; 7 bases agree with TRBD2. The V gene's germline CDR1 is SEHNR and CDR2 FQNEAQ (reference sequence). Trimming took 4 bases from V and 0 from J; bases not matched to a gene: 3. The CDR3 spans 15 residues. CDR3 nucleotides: TGTGCCAGCAGCTCCAAGCGGGGCTCCTACAATGAGCAGTTCTTC. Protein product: CASSSKRGSYNEQFF.

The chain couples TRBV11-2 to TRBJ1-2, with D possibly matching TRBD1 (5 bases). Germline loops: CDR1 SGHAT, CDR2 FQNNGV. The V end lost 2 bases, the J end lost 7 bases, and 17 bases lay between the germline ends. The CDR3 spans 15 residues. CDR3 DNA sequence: TGTGCCAGCAGCTTACAACAGGCACGCATTAGTGGCTACACCTTC. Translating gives CASSLQQARISGYTF.

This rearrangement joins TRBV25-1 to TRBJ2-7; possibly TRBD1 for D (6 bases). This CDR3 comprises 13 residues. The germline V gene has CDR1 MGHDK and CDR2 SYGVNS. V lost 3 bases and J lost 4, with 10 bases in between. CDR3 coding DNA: TGTGCCAGCAGTGATCAGGGGCCTTACGAGCAGTACTTC. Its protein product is CASSDQGPYEQYF.

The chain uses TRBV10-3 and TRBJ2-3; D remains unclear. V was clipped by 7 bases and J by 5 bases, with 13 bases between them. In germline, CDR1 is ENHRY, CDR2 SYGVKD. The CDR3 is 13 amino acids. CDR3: CAINDSGEDTQYF. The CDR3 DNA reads TGTGCCATCAACGACTCCGGTGAAGATACGCAGTATTTT.

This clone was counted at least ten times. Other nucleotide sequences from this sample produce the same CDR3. The CDR3 region is CASSISTDTQYF. The CDR3 DNA follows: TGTGCCAGCAGTATCAGCACAGATACGCAGTATTTT. The chain employs TRBV6-6 and TRBJ2-3; no clear D gene. Germline values: CDR1 MNHNY, CDR2 SVGAGI (reference sequence). V lost 5 bases and J 0 bases, leaving 3 bases between the germline ends. The CDR3 loop spans 12 amino acids.

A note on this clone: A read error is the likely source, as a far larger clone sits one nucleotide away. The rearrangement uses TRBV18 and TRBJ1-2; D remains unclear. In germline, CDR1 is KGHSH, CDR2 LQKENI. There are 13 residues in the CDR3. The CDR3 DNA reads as TGTGCCAGCTCACCTTCACTCCCCTATGGCTGCACCTTC. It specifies CASSPSLPYGCTF.

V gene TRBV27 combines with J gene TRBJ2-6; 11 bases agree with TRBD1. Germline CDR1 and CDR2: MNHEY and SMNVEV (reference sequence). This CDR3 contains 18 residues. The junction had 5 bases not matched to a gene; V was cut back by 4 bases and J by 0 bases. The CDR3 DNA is TGTGCCAGCAGTTCTAGGACAGGGGGCTCCTCTGGGGCCAACGTCCTGACTTTC. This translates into CASSSRTGGSSGANVLTF.

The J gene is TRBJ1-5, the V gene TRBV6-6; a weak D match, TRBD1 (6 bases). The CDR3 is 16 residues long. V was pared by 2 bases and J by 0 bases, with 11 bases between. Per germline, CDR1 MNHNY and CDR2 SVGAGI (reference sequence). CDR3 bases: TGTGCCAGCAGTTACGGGTACAGGGATAGCAATCAGCCCCAGCATTTT. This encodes CASSYGYRDSNQPQHF.

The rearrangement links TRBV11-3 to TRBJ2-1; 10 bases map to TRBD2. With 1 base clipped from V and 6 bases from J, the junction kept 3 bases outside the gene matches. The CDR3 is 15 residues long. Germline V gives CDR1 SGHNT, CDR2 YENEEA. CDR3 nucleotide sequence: TGTGCCAGCAGCTTAGGGACTAGCGGATCCAATGAGCAGTTCTTC. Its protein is CASSLGTSGSNEQFF.

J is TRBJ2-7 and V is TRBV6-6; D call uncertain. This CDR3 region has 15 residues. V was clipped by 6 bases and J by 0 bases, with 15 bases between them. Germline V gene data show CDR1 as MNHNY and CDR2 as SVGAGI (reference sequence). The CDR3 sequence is CASSPWTTGSYEQYF. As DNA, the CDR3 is TGTGCCAGCAGCCCGTGGACGACGGGCTCCTACGAGCAGTACTTC.

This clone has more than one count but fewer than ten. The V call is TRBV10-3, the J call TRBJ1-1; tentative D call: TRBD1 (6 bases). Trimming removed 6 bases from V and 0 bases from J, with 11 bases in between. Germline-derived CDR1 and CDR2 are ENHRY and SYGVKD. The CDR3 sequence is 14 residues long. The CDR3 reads CAISVDRLNTEAFF. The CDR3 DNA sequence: TGTGCCATCAGCGTCGACAGGTTGAACACTGAAGCTTTCTTT.

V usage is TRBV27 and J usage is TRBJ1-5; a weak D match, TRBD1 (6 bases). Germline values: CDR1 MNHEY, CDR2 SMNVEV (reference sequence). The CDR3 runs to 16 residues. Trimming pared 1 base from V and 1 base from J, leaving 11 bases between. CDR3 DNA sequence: TGTGCCAGCAGTTTATTTTGGGGGCTAAGCAATCAGCCCCAGCATTTT. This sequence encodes CASSLFWGLSNQPQHF.

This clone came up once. The CDR3 DNA reads TGTGCCAGTAGTATAGACTTTGACAGATCTAACTATGGCTACACCTTC. Translation: CASSIDFDRSNYGYTF. The J gene is TRBJ1-2, the V gene TRBV19; tentatively, D is TRBD1 (5 bases). Germline assignment: CDR1 LNHDA and CDR2 SQIVND (reference sequence). CDR3 length: 16 residues. V shed 0 bases and J shed 0 bases, with 11 bases lying between them. Filled out from reference TRBV19 and TRBJ1-2, the complete variable domain reads DGGITQSPKYLFRKEGQNVTLSCEQNLNHDAMYWYRQDPGQGLRLIYYSQIVNDFQKGDIAEGYSVSREKKESFPLTVTSAQKNPTAFYLCASSIDFDRSNYGYTFGSGTRLTVV.

This CDR3 reads CASSIKTGAQPQHF. As DNA, the CDR3 is TGTGCCAGTAGTATAAAAACAGGGGCTCAGCCCCAGCATTTT. This chain uses TRBV19 with TRBJ1-5; 7 bases are shared with TRBD1. The V segment lost 2 bases and the J segment 6 bases; nucleotides outside the gene matches: 4. CDR1 and CDR2 (germline): LNHDA, SQIVND (reference sequence). The CDR3 extends over 14 amino acids.

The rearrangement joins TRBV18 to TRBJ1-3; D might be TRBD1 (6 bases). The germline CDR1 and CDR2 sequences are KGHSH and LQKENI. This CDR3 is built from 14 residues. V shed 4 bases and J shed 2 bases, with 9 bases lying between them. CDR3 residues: CASSQTGTGNTIYF. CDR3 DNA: TGTGCCAGCTCACAAACAGGGACTGGAAACACCATATATTTT.

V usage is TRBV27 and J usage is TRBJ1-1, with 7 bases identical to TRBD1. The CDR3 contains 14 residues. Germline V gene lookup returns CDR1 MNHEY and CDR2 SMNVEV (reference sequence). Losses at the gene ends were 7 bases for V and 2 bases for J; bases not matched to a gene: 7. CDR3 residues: CASIMTGSNTEAFF. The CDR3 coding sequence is TGTGCCAGCATTATGACAGGGTCAAACACTGAAGCTTTCTTT.

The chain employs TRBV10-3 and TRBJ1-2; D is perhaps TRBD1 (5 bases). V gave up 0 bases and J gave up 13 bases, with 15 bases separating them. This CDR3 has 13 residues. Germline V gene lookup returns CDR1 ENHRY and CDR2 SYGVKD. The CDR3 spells CAISESQGVESTF. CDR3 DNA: TGTGCCATCAGTGAGTCGCAAGGGGTCGAGAGCACCTTC.

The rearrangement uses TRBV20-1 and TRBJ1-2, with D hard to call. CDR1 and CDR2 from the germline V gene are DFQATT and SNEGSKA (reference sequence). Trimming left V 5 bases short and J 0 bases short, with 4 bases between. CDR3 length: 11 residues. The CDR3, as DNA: TGCAGTGCTGGAGCTAACTATGGCTACACCTTC. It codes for CSAGANYGYTF.

CDR3 protein: CASSLGYRARVSNQPQHF. In DNA form, the CDR3 reads TGTGCCAGCAGCTTGGGGTACAGGGCTCGAGTTAGCAATCAGCCCCAGCATTTT. The chain is built from TRBV5-6 and TRBJ1-5, with D tentatively TRBD1 (6 bases). The CDR3 sequence is 18 residues long. Germline V lookup: CDR1 SGHDT, CDR2 YYEEEE. Trimming took 0 bases from V and 0 from J, leaving 16 bases between them.

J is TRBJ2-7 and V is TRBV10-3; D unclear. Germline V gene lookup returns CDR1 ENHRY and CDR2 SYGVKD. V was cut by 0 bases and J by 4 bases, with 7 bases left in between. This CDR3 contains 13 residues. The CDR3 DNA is TGTGCCATCAGTGAGTCGAGCCAGTACGAGCAGTACTTC. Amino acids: CAISESSQYEQYF.

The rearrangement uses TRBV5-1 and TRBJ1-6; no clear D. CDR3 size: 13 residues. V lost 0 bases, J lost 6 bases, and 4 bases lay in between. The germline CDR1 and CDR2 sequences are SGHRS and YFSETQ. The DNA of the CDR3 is TGCGCCAGCAGCTTGGGGTTTAATTCACCCCTCCACTTT. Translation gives CASSLGFNSPLHF.

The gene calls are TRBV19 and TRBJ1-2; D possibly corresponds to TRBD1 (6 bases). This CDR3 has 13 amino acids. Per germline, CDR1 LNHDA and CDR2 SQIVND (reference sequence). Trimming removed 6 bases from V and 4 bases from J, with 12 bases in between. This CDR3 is CASSSMGAYGYTF. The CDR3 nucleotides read TGTGCCAGTAGCTCCATGGGGGCCTATGGCTACACCTTC.